The clone carrying this TCR beta chain was seen a single time. This sample is drawn from a study of identical twins. Each donor (without exception) was a healthy Caucasian. Each CDR3 protein gets one entry after TCRdb re-called the 5' RACE reads with MiXCR. The sample shows 400,000 to 600,000 distinct CDR3 sequences, about a fifth of them seen only once. CDR3 size: 15 residues. CDR1 MNHEY and CDR2 SMNVEV come from the germline V gene (reference sequence). Deletions cut 6 bases from V and 2 bases from J, with 15 bases between. These same data were also listed under a study on yellow fever vaccine responses in identical twins.

The J gene is TRBJ2-3, the V gene TRBV27; D is perhaps TRBD2 (6 bases). This sequence originates from a young woman in good health. The sequenced sample was CD4+ T cells sorted from blood. Here the CDR3 reads CASSPPGGFTDTQYF. The CDR3 region has the DNA TGTGCCAGCAGCCCCCCCGGGGGATTCACAGATACGCAGTATTTT.